The 30 T cell receptor beta chains below all came from one sample that was sequenced in a study of sequential checkpoint blockade in melanoma. The treatment: randomized to nivolumab then ipilimumab (arm A) or the reverse (arm B). Profiled with immunoSEQ multiplex PCR; TCRdb holds only in-frame clones, not every one. The table has roughly 12,000 clones, 70% to 80% seen once. Material: CD8+ T cells sorted from blood (inferred from file names), obtained from a patient given nivolumab and ipilimumab in sequence. All receptors come from a human donor with melanoma.

The V call is TRBV27, the J call TRBJ2-7; D might be TRBD1 (6 bases). The V end was cut by 0 bases, the J end by 5 bases, with 17 bases between. The germline V gene has CDR1 MNHEY and CDR2 SMNVEV (reference sequence). The CDR3 runs to 16 residues. CDR3: CASSLSIGGPPDEQYF. DNA for the CDR3: TGTGCCAGCAGTTTATCGATTGGGGGCCCCCCCGACGAGCAGTACTTC.

The V call is TRBV6-6, the J call TRBJ2-7, with TRBD2 matching 12 bases. CDR3 length: 15 amino acids. Trimming removed 6 bases from V and 5 bases from J; junction bases left unmatched: 8. The germline V gene encodes CDR1 MNHNY and CDR2 SVGAGI (reference sequence). CDR3 residues: CASSRRLAGVHEQYF. The DNA for the CDR3 is TGTGCCAGCAGCCGCCGACTAGCGGGAGTTCACGAGCAGTACTTC.

The chain carries TRBV5-4 and TRBJ2-7; TRBD1 matches at 7 bases. V shed 4 bases and J 3 bases; nucleotides not matched to a gene: 10. The CDR3 contains 15 residues. Germline V gene sequence: CDR1 SGHNT, CDR2 YYREEE (reference sequence). The CDR3 coding sequence is TGTGCCAGCAGCACCCACGACAGGGCCTTCTACGAGCAGTACTTC. Translation: CASSTHDRAFYEQYF.

The chain carries TRBV2 and TRBJ1-1; 9 nucleotides align to TRBD1. The germline CDR1 and CDR2 sequences are SNHLY and FYNNEI. The CDR3 consists of 14 residues. Trimming at V came to 6 bases and at J to 5 bases, leaving 7 bases not matched to a gene. CDR3 nucleotide sequence: TGTGCCAGCAGGTACAGGGGGCGAGGTACTGAAGCTTTCTTT. Amino acids: CASRYRGRGTEAFF. Variable domain in full (rest from reference TRBV2 and TRBJ1-1): EPEVTQTPSHQVTQMGQEVILRCVPISNHLYFYWYRQILGQKVEFLVSFYNNEISEKSEIFDDQFSVERPDGSNFTLKIRSTKLEDSAMYFCASRYRGRGTEAFFGQGTRLTVV.

This clone was counted between two and nine times. This chain links TRBV7-9 with TRBJ1-5, with D uncertain. Germline lookup yields CDR1 SEHNR and CDR2 FQNEAQ (reference sequence). The CDR3 is made up of 17 amino acids. V lost 0 bases and J 3 bases, leaving 15 bases between the germline ends. The CDR3 DNA reads as TGTGCCAGCAGCTTAGCCGTAGGTTGGGGAGACAATCAGCCCCAGCATTTT. Amino acid sequence: CASSLAVGWGDNQPQHF.

CDR3 bases: TGTGCCAGTAGTATCGGTAGTGAAGATACGCAGTATTTT. Translation gives CASSIGSEDTQYF. The chain carries TRBV19 and TRBJ2-3, with D unresolved. CDR1 is LNHDA and CDR2 is SQIVND in the germline V gene (reference sequence). This CDR3 has 13 amino acids. Trimming removed 3 bases from V and 5 bases from J, with 9 bases in between.

A note on this clone: One junction end disagrees with the germline gene, perhaps due to a read error. The chain employs TRBV6-1 and TRBJ2-5; 9 bases map to TRBD1. CDR1 and CDR2 (germline): MNHNS, SASEGT. This CDR3 spans 14 amino acids. CDR3 protein: CASSNRDRAHEQHF. The CDR3 nucleotides read TGTGCCAGCAGTAACCGGGACAGGGCCCACGAGCAGCACTTC.

This sequence joins TRBV9 and TRBJ2-5; a weak D match, TRBD2 (6 bases). The germline V gene encodes CDR1 SGDLS and CDR2 YYNGEE. This CDR3 has 16 residues. Trimming cost V 4 bases and J 5 bases, with 21 bases left between them. This CDR3 is CASSPRDSPRRETQYF. Written as DNA, the CDR3 is TGTGCCAGCAGCCCAAGGGACTCCCCCCGGCGTGAGACCCAGTACTTC. Using reference TRBV9 and TRBJ2-5 for the parts outside the CDR3, the full variable domain is DSGVTQTPKHLITATGQRVTLRCSPRSGDLSVYWYQQSLDQGLQFLIQYYNGEERAKGNILERFSAQQFPDLHSELNLSSLELGDSALYFCASSPRDSPRRETQYFGPGTRLLVL.

The chain employs TRBV29-1 and TRBJ2-7, with TRBD1 matching over 7 bases. The V and J ends lost 1 base and 0 bases, in that order; junction bases with no gene match: 6. The germline CDR1 and CDR2 sequences are SQVTM and ANQGSEA. The CDR3 extends over 15 amino acids. CDR3 coding DNA: TGCAGCGTTGAAGGGGGACAGTCGAGCTCCTACGAGCAGTACTTC. The encoded protein is CSVEGGQSSSYEQYF.

The chain combines TRBV4-3 with TRBJ2-2, with D perhaps TRBD2 (6 bases). Trimming stripped 4 bases from V and 4 bases from J, with 13 bases between. Germline CDR1 and CDR2: LGHNA and YSLEER. CDR3 length equals 15 residues. The CDR3: CASSPYWGGTGELFF. In DNA form, the CDR3 reads TGCGCCAGCAGCCCCTATTGGGGAGGCACCGGGGAGCTGTTTTTT.

The rearrangement joins TRBV9 to TRBJ2-7; the D gene is possibly TRBD1 (5 bases). Trimming pared 4 bases from V and 2 bases from J, leaving 13 bases between. In germline, CDR1 is SGDLS, CDR2 YYNGEE. The CDR3 extends over 14 amino acids. CDR3 loop: CASSPDSSTYEQYF. The CDR3 DNA sequence: TGTGCCAGCAGCCCTGACAGTTCCACCTACGAGCAGTACTTC.

The chain employs TRBV13 and TRBJ2-6; D uncertain. V lost 3 bases and J lost 0, with 12 bases in between. This CDR3 spans 17 amino acids. CDR1 and CDR2 (germline): PRHDT, FYEKMQ (reference sequence). DNA of the CDR3: TGTGCCAGCAGCTTTACCCTCGACAACTCTGGGGCCAACGTCCTGACTTTC. It translates to CASSFTLDNSGANVLTF.

The V gene is TRBV4-1, the J gene TRBJ2-7; TRBD1 agrees at 8 bases. V lost 2 bases to trimming and J lost 3 bases; unmatched junction nucleotides: 9. Germline assignment: CDR1 MGHRA and CDR2 YSYEKL. CDR3 length: 16 amino acids. The CDR3 region has the DNA TGCGCCAGCAGCCAATCTTTGGGACAGGACTTCTACGAGCAGTACTTC. Translated, it gives CASSQSLGQDFYEQYF.

The table lists this clone with a count of one. This chain joins TRBV27 and TRBJ2-4, with D maybe TRBD2 (6 bases). Trimming pared 2 bases from V and 0 bases from J, leaving 11 bases between. The CDR3 is made up of 16 amino acids. CDR1 and CDR2 from the germline V gene are MNHEY and SMNVEV (reference sequence). The CDR3 nucleotides are TGTGCCAGCAGTTTACGGGGAGGCTTAGCCAAAAACATTCAGTACTTC. It encodes CASSLRGGLAKNIQYF.

J is TRBJ2-5 and V is TRBV18; TRBD2 might be the D (5 bases). V was clipped by 0 bases and J by 1 base, with 9 bases between them. The CDR3 is 15 amino acids. Germline V gene lookup returns CDR1 KGHSH and CDR2 LQKENI. The CDR3 here is CASSPPLEGQETQYF. CDR3 in DNA: TGTGCCAGCTCACCACCGCTTGAGGGCCAAGAGACCCAGTACTTC.

The chain links TRBV6-1 to TRBJ2-7; 9 nucleotides match TRBD2. Germline V lookup: CDR1 MNHNS, CDR2 SASEGT. V shed 1 base and J 4 bases; nucleotides not matched to a gene: 5. The CDR3 has 15 amino acids. CDR3 in amino acids: CASSEEHSGSYEQYF. The CDR3 DNA sequence: TGTGCCAGCAGTGAAGAACATAGCGGGAGTTACGAGCAGTACTTC.

This sequence joins TRBV7-3 and TRBJ2-7; D is undetermined. Germline V lookup: CDR1 SGHTA, CDR2 FQGTGA. The CDR3 spans 13 residues. The ends were cut back, 0 bases at V and 6 bases at J, with 9 bases in the middle. CDR3 coding DNA: TGTGCCAGCAGCTTAACGGCGGTATCCGAGCAGTACTTC. It translates to CASSLTAVSEQYF.

The chain links TRBV11-2 to TRBJ2-7, with D unclear. V was clipped by 2 bases and J by 3 bases, with 2 bases between them. Germline CDR1 SGHAT, CDR2 FQNNGV. This CDR3 has 11 amino acids. The CDR3 DNA reads TGTGCCAGCAGCTTACTCTACGAGCAGTACTTC. It specifies CASSLLYEQYF.

This chain links TRBV5-1 with TRBJ2-1; D is ambiguous. Germline V gene data show CDR1 as SGHRS and CDR2 as YFSETQ. V dropped 4 bases and J dropped 5 bases, with 7 bases sitting between them. The CDR3 is 12 amino acids. The CDR3 bases are TGCGCCAGCAGCCTGATAGACAATGAGCAGTTCTTC. As protein: CASSLIDNEQFF.

The chain joins TRBV4-1 to TRBJ2-7, with D possibly TRBD2 on 6 matching bases. This CDR3 region has 15 residues. Between the trimmed V and J ends, which lost 1 base and 3 bases, there was a span of 13 bases. Looked up from germline, CDR1 is MGHRA and CDR2 is YSYEKL. The CDR3 protein is CASSQAEGHSYEQYF. CDR3 nucleotides: TGCGCCAGCAGCCAAGCGGAGGGGCATAGCTACGAGCAGTACTTC.

To note about this clone: Other DNA sequences in this sample translate to the same CDR3. The chain combines TRBV27 with TRBJ2-7; tentative D call: TRBD2 (6 bases). The CDR3 has 13 amino acids. Trimming cost V 5 bases and J 6 bases, with 14 bases left between them. Germline loops: CDR1 MNHEY, CDR2 SMNVEV (reference sequence). The CDR3 region is CASSLPGLGEQYF. The DNA of the CDR3 is TGTGCCAGCAGTCTACCGGGACTCGGCGAGCAGTACTTC.

The chain links TRBV19 to TRBJ2-4; 7 bases map to TRBD1. Germline lookup yields CDR1 LNHDA and CDR2 SQIVND (reference sequence). V lost 11 bases and J lost 12; bases outside the gene matches: 13. CDR3 length: 12 amino acids. The CDR3: CAGTTPGTAQYF. For the CDR3, the DNA is TGTGCCGGTACCACGCCGGGGACAGCTCAGTACTTC.

The rearrangement links TRBV5-6 to TRBJ2-2, with a tentative D call TRBD2 (6 bases). Trimming shortened V by 1 base and J by 2 bases, and 9 bases separated the two germline ends. Germline V gene lookup returns CDR1 SGHDT and CDR2 YYEEEE. The CDR3 is 15 residues long. CDR3 DNA sequence: TGTGCCAGCAGCTTGTCACTAGCCAACACCGGGGAGCTGTTTTTT. Translated: CASSLSLANTGELFF.

J is TRBJ2-7 and V is TRBV5-5; TRBD2 matches at 11 bases. V lost 0 bases and J lost 1; bases outside the gene matches: 6. CDR3 size: 17 residues. Germline V gives CDR1 SGHKS, CDR2 YYEKEE (reference sequence). The CDR3 here is CASSLVKLAGVSYEQYF. The CDR3, as DNA: TGTGCCAGCAGCTTGGTAAAACTAGCGGGAGTGTCCTACGAGCAGTACTTC. The full variable domain, in which reference TRBV5-5 and TRBJ2-7 provide the parts outside the CDR3, is DAGVTQSPTHLIKTRGQQVTLRCSPISGHKSVSWYQQVLGQGPQFIFQYYEKEERGRGNFPDRFSARQFPNYSSELNVNALLLGDSALYLCASSLVKLAGVSYEQYFGPGTRLTVT.

The V gene is TRBV29-1, the J gene TRBJ1-1, with no clear D. This CDR3 contains 12 residues. Germline V gives CDR1 SQVTM, CDR2 ANQGSEA. The V end lost 3 bases, the J end lost 4 bases, and 9 bases lay between the germline ends. As DNA, the CDR3 is TGCAGCGTTGAGATGAGTTTCACTGAAGCTTTCTTT. Translated, it gives CSVEMSFTEAFF.

This clone has only one observation. V gene TRBV7-8 combines with J gene TRBJ2-5, with no clear D. V shed 1 base and J shed 11 bases, with 17 bases lying between them. The CDR3 has 14 amino acids. CDR1 and CDR2 from the germline V gene are SGHVS and FQNEAQ. Here the CDR3 DNA reads TGTGCCAGCAGCTTAGATCTGCTCCCCTCAGTGCAGTACTTC. Protein: CASSLDLLPSVQYF.

V and J are TRBV9 and TRBJ2-1, with 8 nucleotides matching TRBD2. Germline lookup yields CDR1 SGDLS and CDR2 YYNGEE. Trimming took 4 bases from V and 16 from J; bases not matched to a gene: 13. The CDR3 sequence is 13 residues long. CDR3 DNA sequence: TGTGCCAGCAGCATAGGGGTATTAGCGGGATTATTCTTC. Amino acid sequence: CASSIGVLAGLFF.

The chain recombines TRBV27 with TRBJ1-1; D call uncertain. CDR1 is MNHEY and CDR2 is SMNVEV in the germline V gene (reference sequence). V was pared by 6 bases and J by 0 bases, with 8 bases between. There are 13 residues in the CDR3. CDR3 coding DNA: TGTGCCAGCAGACTGACATTGAACACTGAAGCTTTCTTT. Translating gives CASRLTLNTEAFF.

The gene calls are TRBV28 and TRBJ2-7, with 8 bases identical to TRBD1. This CDR3 has 20 amino acids. Trimming at V came to 1 base and at J to 0 bases, leaving 17 bases not matched to a gene. CDR1 and CDR2 (germline): MDHEN, SYDVKM. The CDR3 region has the DNA TGTGCCAGCAGTTTATTTCGTGGACAGGGTAAGGCCGCAACCTCCTACGAGCAGTACTTC. Protein sequence: CASSLFRGQGKAATSYEQYF. The whole variable domain, filled in from reference TRBV28 and TRBJ2-7, reads DVKVTQSSRYLVKRTGEKVFLECVQDMDHENMFWYRQDPGLGLRLIYFSYDVKMKEKGDIPEGYSVSREKKERFSLILESASTNQTSMYLCASSLFRGQGKAATSYEQYFGPGTRLTVT.

The gene calls are TRBV27 and TRBJ2-3; possible D gene TRBD2, 6 bases. Germline CDR1 reads MNHEY; CDR2 reads SMNVEV (reference sequence). Trimming shortened V by 2 bases and J by 8 bases, and 11 bases separated the two germline ends. There are 13 residues in the CDR3. CDR3 region: CASSLNVAVTQYF. In DNA, the CDR3 is TGTGCCAGCAGTTTAAACGTAGCGGTTACGCAGTATTTT.